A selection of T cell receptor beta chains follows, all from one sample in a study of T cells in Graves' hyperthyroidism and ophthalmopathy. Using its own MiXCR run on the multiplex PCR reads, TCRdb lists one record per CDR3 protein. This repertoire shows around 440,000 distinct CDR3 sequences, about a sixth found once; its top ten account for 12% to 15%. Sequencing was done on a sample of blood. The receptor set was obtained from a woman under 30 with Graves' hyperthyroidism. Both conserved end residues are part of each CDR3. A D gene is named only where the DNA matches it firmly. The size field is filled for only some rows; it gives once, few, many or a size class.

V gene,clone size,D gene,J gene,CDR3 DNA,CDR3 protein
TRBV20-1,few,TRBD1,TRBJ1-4,TGCAGTGCTAGAGGCTACGGACAGGGAGCTTTGGAAAAACTGTTTTTT,CSARGYGQGALEKLFF
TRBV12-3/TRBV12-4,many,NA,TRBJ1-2,TGTGCCAGCAGCGGACGGGAGGGTTTTCGTGGCTACACCTTC,CASSGREGFRGYTF
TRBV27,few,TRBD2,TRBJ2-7,TGTGCCAGCAGTACCCCTAGCGGTTCGAGGTACGAGCAGTACTTC,CASSTPSGSRYEQYF
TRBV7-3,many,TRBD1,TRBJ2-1,TGTGCCAGCAGCCCGGACAGGGCCGGGATTATTGAGCAGTTCTTC,CASSPDRAGIIEQFF
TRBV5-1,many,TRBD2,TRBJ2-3,TGCGCCAGCAGCTTACTAGCGGGAGGCCTACGGGATAGCACAGATACGCAGTATTTT,CASSLLAGGLRDSTDTQYF
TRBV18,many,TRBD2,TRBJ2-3,TGTGCCAGCTCCCGAGGGAGCGGGGCGTCAGATACGCAGTATTTT,CASSRGSGASDTQYF
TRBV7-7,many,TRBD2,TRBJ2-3,TGTGCTAGCAGCTTAGGGGCGGGAGGAGGTGATACGCAGTATTTT,CASSLGAGGGDTQYF
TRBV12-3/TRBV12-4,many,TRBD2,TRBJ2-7,TGTGCCAGCAGCCCTAGCGGGGGGGCCTACGAGCAGTACTTC,CASSPSGGAYEQYF
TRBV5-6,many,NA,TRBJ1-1,TGTGCCAGCAGCTTGGTGGCGGGGGTGGAAGCTTTCTTT,CASSLVAGVEAFF
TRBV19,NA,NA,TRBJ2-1,TGTGCCAGTAGCCCCAGGCCCGGGGATGAGCAGTTCTTC,CASSPRPGDEQFF
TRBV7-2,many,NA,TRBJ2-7,TGTGCCAGCAGCTTAGCGCTTCAGATTAACCTAGCCTTCCACGAGCAGTACTTC,CASSLALQINLAFHEQYF
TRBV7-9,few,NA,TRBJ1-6,TGTGCCAGCAGCTTGGACAGTTTGACTTCACCCCTCCACTTT,CASSLDSLTSPLHF
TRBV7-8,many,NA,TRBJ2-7,TGTGCCAGCAGCTTAGTGGGCGCTGGCGCCTACGAGCAGTACTTC,CASSLVGAGAYEQYF
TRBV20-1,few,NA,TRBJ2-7,TGCAGTGCTTTACAGGGAGTGGGCTACGAGCAGTACTTC,CSALQGVGYEQYF
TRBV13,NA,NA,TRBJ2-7,TGTGCCAGCAGTCAGGGGTCTATGGGCTACGAGCAGTACTTC,CASSQGSMGYEQYF
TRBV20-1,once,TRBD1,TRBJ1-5,TGCAGTGCTAGACGGGACAGGGATTATCAGCCCCAGCATTTT,CSARRDRDYQPQHF
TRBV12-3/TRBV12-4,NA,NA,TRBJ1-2,TGTGCCAGCAGTTTTATAGTTGGCGGCGAAGGCTACACCTTC,CASSFIVGGEGYTF
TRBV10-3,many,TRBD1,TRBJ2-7,TGTGCCATCAGTCCCGGGACAGGGGCCTACGAGCAGTACTTC,CAISPGTGAYEQYF
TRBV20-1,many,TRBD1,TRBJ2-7,TGCAGTGCCCAGCAACCGGGACAGGGGTACTACGAGCAGTACTTC,CSAQQPGQGYYEQYF
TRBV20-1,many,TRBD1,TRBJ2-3,TGCAGTGCTGGCGGGACAGGGAAAAGCACAGATACGCAGTATTTT,CSAGGTGKSTDTQYF
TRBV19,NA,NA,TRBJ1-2,TGTGCCAGTAGTTTCCTGGAGGAGATTAACTATGGCTACACCTTC,CASSFLEEINYGYTF
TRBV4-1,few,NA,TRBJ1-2,TGCGCCAGCAGCCAACAATTTGTACCGGCGAGTATGAGCTACACCTTC,CASSQQFVPASMSYTF
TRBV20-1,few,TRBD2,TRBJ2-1,TGCAGTGCTAGAGACCCCGGACTAGCTGGCTACAATGAGCAGTTCTTC,CSARDPGLAGYNEQFF
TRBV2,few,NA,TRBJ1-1,TGTGCCAGCAGAAAAGGCAAGGCTTTCTTT,CASRKGKAFF
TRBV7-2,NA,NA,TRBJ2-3,TGTGCCAGCAGCTTAGTAGGGTCCGATACGCAGTATTTT,CASSLVGSDTQYF
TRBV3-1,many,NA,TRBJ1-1,TGTGCCAGCAGCCAAGATCGGCAGGTCAAAGCTTTCTTT,CASSQDRQVKAFF
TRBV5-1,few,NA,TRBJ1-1,TGCGCCAGCAGCTTGAGTCCAGGGGCGGTTGAAGCTTTCTTT,CASSLSPGAVEAFF
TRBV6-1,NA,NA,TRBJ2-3,TGTGCCAGCAGTGAACGGTTTACGGGCCGGGTAACAGATACGCAGTATTTT,CASSERFTGRVTDTQYF
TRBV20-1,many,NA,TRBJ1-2,TGCAGTGCCGCAAAGGCAGGGTTATCCTATGGCTACACCTTC,CSAAKAGLSYGYTF
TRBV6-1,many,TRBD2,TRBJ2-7,TGTGCCAGCAGTTTAACTAGCGGGAGCTCCTACGAGCAGTACTTC,CASSLTSGSSYEQYF
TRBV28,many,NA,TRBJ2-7,TGTGCCAGCAAACCCGGGACGCCAGCCTACGAGCAGTACTTC,CASKPGTPAYEQYF
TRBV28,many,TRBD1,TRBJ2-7,TGTGCCAGCAGTCGTACAGGGGCCGGGGACCCTTACGAGCAGTACTTC,CASSRTGAGDPYEQYF
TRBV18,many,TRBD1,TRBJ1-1,TGTGCCAGCTCAATGGGACAGGCCCCGGGAGCTTTCTTT,CASSMGQAPGAFF
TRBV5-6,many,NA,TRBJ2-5,TGTGCCAGCAGCTCCATGTTGGGAACTCAAGAGACCCAGTACTTC,CASSSMLGTQETQYF
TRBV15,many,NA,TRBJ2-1,TGTGCCACCAGCAGACTTTTTAGCTACAATGAGCAGTTCTTC,CATSRLFSYNEQFF
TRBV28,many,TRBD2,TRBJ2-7,TGTGCCAGCAGTTTCCTTTCTCCGGGACTAGCTGCTCCCTACGAGCAGTACTTC,CASSFLSPGLAAPYEQYF
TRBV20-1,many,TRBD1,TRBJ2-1,TGCAGTGCTAGAGATATCGTAGGGACAGGGAGCGTGGATGAGCAGTTCTTC,CSARDIVGTGSVDEQFF